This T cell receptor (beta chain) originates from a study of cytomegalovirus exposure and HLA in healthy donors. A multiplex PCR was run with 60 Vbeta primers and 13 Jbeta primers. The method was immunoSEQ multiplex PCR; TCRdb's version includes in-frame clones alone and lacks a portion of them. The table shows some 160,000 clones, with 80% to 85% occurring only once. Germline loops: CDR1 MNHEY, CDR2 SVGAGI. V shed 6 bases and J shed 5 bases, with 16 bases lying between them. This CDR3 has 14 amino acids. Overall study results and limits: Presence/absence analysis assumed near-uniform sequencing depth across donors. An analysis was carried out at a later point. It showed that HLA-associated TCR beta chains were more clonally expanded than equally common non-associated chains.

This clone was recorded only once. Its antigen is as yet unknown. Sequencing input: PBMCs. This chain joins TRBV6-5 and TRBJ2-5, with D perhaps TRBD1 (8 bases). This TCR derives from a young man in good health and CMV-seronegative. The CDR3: CASRYTGGVETQYF. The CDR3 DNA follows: TGTGCCAGCAGGTACACAGGGGGGGTCGAGACCCAGTACTTC.